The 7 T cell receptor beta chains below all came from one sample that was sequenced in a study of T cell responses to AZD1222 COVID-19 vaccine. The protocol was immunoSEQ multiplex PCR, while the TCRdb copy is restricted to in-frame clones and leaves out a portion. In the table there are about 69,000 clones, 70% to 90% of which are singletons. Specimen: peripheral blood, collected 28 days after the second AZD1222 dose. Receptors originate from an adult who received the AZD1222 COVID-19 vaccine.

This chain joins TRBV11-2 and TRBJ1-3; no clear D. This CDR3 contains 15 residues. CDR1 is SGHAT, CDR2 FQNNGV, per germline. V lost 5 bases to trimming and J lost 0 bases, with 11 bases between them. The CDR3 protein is CASSLGSRSGNTIYF. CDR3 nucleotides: TGTGCCAGCAGCCTTGGGTCGCGCTCTGGAAACACCATATATTTT.

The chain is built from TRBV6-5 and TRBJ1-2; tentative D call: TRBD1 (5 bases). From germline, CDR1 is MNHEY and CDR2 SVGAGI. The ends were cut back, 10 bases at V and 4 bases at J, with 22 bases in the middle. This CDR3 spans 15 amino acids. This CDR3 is CAIRAPRGVGYGYTF. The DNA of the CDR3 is TGTGCCATCCGGGCCCCGCGGGGGGTTGGCTATGGCTACACCTTC.

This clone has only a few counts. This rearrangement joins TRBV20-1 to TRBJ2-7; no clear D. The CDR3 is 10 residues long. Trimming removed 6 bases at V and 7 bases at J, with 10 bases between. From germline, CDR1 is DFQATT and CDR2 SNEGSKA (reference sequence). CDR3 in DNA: TGCAGTGCCAGTCTTAGGGAGCAGTACTTC. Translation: CSASLREQYF.

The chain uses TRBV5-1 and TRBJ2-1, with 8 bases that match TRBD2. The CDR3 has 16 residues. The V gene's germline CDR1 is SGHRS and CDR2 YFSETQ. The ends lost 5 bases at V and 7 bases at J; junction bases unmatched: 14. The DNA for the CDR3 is TGCGCCAGCAGTCTGGCGGGAGGTTTTTCAAAGAATGAGCAGTTCTTC. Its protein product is CASSLAGGFSKNEQFF.

The DNA of the CDR3 is TGTGCCAGCAGCCATGTCGGGAGGCGGGAGGGGATTGAGCAGTTCTTC. Translated: CASSHVGRREGIEQFF. The genes are TRBV14 and TRBJ2-1, with 9 bases that match TRBD2. The germline V gene encodes CDR1 SGHDN and CDR2 FVKESK. CDR3 length equals 16 residues. Unmatched junction bases numbered 12, after V lost 3 bases and J lost 9 bases.

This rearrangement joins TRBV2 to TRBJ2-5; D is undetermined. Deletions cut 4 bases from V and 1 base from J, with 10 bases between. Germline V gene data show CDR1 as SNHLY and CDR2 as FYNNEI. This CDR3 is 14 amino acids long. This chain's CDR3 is CASSARMAQETQYF. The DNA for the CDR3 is TGTGCCAGCAGTGCCCGGATGGCCCAAGAGACCCAGTACTTC.

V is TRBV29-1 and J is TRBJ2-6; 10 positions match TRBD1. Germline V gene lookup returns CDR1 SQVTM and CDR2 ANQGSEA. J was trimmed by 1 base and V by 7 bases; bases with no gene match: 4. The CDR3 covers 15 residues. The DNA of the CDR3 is TGCAGCGCATGGGGACAGGGGTCTGGGGCCAACGTCCTGACTTTC. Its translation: CSAWGQGSGANVLTF.